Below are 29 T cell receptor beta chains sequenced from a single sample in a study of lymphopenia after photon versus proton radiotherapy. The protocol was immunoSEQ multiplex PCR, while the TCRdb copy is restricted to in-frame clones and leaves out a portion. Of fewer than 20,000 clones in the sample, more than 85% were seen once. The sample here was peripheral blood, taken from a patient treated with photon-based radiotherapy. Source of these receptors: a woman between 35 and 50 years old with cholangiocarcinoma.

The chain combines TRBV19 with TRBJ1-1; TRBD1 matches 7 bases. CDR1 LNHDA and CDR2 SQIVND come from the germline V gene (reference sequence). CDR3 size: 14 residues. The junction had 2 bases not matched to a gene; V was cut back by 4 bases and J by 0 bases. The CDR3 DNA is TGTGCCAGTAGTAAGACAGGGATGAACACTGAAGCTTTCTTT. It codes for CASSKTGMNTEAFF.

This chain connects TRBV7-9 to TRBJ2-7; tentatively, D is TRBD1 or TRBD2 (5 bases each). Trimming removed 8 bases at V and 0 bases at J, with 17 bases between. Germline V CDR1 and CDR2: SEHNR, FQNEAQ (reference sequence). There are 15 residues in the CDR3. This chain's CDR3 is CASAGTADVSYEQYF. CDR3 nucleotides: TGTGCCAGCGCCGGGACCGCGGATGTCTCCTACGAGCAGTACTTC.

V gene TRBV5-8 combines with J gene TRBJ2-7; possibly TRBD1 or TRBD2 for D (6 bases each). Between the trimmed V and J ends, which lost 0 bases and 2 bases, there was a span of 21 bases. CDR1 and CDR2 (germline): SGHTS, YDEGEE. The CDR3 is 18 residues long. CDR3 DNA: TGTGCCAGCAGCTTGGGGGGGACTTCGACAGGATCGACCTACGAGCAGTACTTC. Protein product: CASSLGGTSTGSTYEQYF.

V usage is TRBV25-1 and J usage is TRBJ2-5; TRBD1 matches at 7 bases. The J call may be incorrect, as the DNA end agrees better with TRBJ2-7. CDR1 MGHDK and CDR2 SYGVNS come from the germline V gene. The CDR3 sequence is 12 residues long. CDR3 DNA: TGTGCCAGCAGCGACAGGGCCTACGAGCAGTACTTC. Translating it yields CASSDRAYEQYF.

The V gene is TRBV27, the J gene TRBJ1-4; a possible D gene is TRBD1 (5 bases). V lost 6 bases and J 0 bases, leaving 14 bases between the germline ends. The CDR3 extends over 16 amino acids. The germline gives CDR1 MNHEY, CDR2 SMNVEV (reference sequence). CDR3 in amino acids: CASRPGTLATNEKLFF. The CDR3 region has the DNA TGTGCCAGCAGGCCCGGGACCCTTGCAACTAATGAAAAACTGTTTTTT.

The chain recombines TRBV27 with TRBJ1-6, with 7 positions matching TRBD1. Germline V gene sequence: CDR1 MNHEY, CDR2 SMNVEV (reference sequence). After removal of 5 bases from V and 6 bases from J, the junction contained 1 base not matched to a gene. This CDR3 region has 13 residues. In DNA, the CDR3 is TGTGCCAGCAGTCGACAGGGTAATTCACCCCTCCACTTT. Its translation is CASSRQGNSPLHF.

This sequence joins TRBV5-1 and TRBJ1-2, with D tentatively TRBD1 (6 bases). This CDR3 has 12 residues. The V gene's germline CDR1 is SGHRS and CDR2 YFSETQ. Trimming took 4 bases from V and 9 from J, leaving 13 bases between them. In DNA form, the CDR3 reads TGCGCCAGCAGCCAAACTAGGGACAGCTACACCTTC. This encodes CASSQTRDSYTF.

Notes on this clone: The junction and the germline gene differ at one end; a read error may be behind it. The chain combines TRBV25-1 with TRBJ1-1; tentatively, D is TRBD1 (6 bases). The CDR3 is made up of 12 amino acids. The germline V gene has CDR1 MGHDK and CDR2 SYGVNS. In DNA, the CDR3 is TGTGCCAGCAGTGAATGGGGCAGGGGAGTTATTTTT. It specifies CASSEWGRGVIF.

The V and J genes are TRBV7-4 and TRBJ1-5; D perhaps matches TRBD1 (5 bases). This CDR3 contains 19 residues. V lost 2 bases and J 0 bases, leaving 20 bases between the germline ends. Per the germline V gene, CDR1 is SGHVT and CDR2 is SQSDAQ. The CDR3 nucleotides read TGTGCCAGCAGCTTAATACGCCTTCCAGGGAAATATAGCAATCAGCCCCAGCATTTT. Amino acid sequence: CASSLIRLPGKYSNQPQHF.

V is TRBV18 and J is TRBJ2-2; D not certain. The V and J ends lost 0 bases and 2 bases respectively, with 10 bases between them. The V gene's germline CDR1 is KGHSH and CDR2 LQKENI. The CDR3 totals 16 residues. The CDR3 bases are TGTGCCAGCTCACCACCTACTCGCAGAAACACCGGGGAGCTGTTTTTT. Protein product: CASSPPTRRNTGELFF.

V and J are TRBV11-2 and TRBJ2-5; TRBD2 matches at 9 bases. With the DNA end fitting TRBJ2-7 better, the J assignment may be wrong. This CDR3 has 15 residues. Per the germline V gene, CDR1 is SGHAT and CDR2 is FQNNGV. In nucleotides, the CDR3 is TGTGCCAGCAGCCCCGGGACTAGCCCGACCTACGAGCAGTACTTC. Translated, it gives CASSPGTSPTYEQYF.

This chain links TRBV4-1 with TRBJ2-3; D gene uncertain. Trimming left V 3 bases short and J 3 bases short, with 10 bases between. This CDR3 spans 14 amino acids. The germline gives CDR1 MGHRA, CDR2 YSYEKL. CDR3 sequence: CASSQYGRTDTQYF. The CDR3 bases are TGCGCCAGCAGCCAGTATGGCAGGACAGATACGCAGTATTTT.

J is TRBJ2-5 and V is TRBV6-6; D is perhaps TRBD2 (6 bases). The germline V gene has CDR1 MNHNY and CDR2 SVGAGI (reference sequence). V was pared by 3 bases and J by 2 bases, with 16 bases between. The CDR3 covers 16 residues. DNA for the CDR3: TGTGCCAGCAGTTATGGGGGGAGGTCTCAGCAAGAGACCCAGTACTTC. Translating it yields CASSYGGRSQQETQYF.

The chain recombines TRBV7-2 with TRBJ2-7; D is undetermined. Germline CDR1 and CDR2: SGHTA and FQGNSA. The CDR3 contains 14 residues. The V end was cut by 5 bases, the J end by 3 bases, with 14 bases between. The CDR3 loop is CASSASLDYYEQYF. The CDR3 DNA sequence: TGTGCCAGCAGCGCCTCCCTAGATTACTACGAGCAGTACTTC. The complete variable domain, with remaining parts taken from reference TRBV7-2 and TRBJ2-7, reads GAGVSQSPSNKVTEKGKDVELRCDPISGHTALYWYRQSLGQGLEFLIYFQGNSAPDKSGLPSDRFSAERTGGSVSTLTIQRTQQEDSAVYLCASSASLDYYEQYFGPGTRLTVT.

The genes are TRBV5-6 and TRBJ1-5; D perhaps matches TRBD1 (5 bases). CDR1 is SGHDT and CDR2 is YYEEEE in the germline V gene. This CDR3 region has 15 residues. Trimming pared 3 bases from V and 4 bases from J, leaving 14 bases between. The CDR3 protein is CASSSGLRGNQPQHF. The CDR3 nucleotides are TGTGCCAGCAGCTCGGGACTCCGCGGGAATCAGCCCCAGCATTTT.

This chain's CDR3 is CASSLAGDIYGYTF. CDR3 DNA sequence: TGTGCCAGCAGCTTAGCAGGGGACATCTATGGCTACACCTTC. This chain uses TRBV5-5 with TRBJ1-2, with D tentatively TRBD1 (6 bases). CDR1 SGHKS and CDR2 YYEKEE come from the germline V gene (reference sequence). CDR3 length: 14 residues. Trimming shortened V by 2 bases and J by 4 bases, and 12 bases separated the two germline ends.

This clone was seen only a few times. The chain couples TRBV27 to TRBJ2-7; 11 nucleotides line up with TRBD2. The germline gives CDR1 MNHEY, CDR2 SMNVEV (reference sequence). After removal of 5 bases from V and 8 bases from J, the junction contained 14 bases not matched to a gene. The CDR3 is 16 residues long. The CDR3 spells CASSLLGEGLAAQQYF. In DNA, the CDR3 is TGTGCCAGCAGTCTTTTAGGGGAGGGACTAGCGGCCCAGCAGTACTTC.

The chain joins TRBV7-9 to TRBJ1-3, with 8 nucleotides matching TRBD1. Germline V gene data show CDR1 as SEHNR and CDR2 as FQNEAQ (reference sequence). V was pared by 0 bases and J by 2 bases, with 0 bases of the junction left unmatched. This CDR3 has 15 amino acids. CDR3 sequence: CASSLADRAGNTIYF. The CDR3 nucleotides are TGTGCCAGCAGCTTAGCGGACAGGGCTGGAAACACCATATATTTT.

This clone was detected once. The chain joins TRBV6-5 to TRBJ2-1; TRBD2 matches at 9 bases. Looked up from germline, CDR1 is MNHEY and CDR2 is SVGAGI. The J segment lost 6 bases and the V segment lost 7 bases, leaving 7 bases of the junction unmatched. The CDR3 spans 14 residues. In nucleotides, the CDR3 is TGTGCCAGCAAGGGAGCGGGGGGCCCCAATGAGCAGTTCTTC. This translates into CASKGAGGPNEQFF.

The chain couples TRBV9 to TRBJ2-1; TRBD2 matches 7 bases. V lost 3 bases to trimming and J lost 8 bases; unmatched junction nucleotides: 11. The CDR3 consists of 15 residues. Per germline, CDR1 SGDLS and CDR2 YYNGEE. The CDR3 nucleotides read TGTGCCAGCAGCGCCGGGGCTAGCGGATGGGATGAGCAGTTCTTC. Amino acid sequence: CASSAGASGWDEQFF.

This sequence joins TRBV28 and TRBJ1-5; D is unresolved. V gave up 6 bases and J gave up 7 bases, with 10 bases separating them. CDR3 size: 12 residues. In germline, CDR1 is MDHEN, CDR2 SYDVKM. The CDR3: CASSTRTQPQHF. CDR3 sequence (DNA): TGTGCCAGCAGCACCCGCACACAGCCCCAGCATTTT. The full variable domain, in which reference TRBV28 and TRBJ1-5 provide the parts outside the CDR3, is DVKVTQSSRYLVKRTGEKVFLECVQDMDHENMFWYRQDPGLGLRLIYFSYDVKMKEKGDIPEGYSVSREKKERFSLILESASTNQTSMYLCASSTRTQPQHFGDGTRLSIL.

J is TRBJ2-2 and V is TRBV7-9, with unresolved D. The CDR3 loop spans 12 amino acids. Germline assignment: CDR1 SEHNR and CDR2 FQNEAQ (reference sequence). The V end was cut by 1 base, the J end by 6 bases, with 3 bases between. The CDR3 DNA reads TGTGCCAGCAGCTTAGAGGCCGGGGAGCTGTTTTTT. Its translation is CASSLEAGELFF.

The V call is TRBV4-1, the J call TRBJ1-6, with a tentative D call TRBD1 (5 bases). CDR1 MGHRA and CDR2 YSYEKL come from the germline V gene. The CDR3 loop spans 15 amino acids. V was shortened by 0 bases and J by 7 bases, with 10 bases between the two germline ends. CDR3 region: CASSQDGTSNSPLHF. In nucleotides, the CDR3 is TGCGCCAGCAGCCAAGACGGGACCTCAAATTCACCCCTCCACTTT.

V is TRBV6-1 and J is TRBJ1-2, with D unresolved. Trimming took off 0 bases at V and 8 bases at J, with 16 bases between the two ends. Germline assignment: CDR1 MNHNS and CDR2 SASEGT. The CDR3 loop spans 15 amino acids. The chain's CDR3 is CASSEAPIALRGYTF. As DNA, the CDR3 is TGTGCCAGCAGTGAAGCTCCGATAGCGCTGCGGGGCTACACCTTC.

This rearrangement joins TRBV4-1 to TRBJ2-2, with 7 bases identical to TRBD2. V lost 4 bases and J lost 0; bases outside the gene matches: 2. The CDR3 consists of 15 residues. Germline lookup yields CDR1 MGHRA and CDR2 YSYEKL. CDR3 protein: CASSLAGANTGELFF. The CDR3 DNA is TGCGCCAGCAGCCTCGCGGGGGCGAACACCGGGGAGCTGTTTTTT.

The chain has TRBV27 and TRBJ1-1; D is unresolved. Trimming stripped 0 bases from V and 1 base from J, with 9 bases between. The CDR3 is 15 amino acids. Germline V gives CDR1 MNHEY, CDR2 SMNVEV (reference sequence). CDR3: CASSLSHRQNTEAFF. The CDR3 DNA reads TGTGCCAGCAGTTTATCCCACAGACAGAACACTGAAGCTTTCTTT.

The CDR3 loop reads CASRETRLTEAFF. CDR3 sequence (DNA): TGCGCCAGCAGGGAGACGAGACTCACTGAAGCTTTCTTT. This chain links TRBV10-1 with TRBJ1-1, with D unclear. The CDR3 spans 13 residues. V dropped 6 bases and J dropped 4 bases, with 12 bases sitting between them. Germline V CDR1 and CDR2: WNHNN, SYGVQD (reference sequence).

In DNA form, the CDR3 reads TGTGCCAGCACCGGGACTAGAAAAGAGACCCAGTACTTC. This codes for CASTGTRKETQYF. The chain has TRBV28 and TRBJ2-5, with 8 positions matching TRBD2. The CDR3 totals 13 residues. V was clipped by 7 bases and J by 3 bases; unmatched bases: 4. Germline V lookup: CDR1 MDHEN, CDR2 SYDVKM.

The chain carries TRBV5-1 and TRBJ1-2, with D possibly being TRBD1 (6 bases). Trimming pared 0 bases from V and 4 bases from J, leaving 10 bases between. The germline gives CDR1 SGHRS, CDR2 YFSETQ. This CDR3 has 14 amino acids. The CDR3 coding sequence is TGCGCCAGCAGCTTGGCCGGAGGGGGCTATGGCTACACCTTC. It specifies CASSLAGGGYGYTF.